One sample yielded the 5 T cell receptor beta chains listed below, sequenced in a study of shared clonotypes between healthy human individuals. Only CD45RO-negative cells positively selected for CCR7 counted as naive CD8 cells, so terminally differentiated effector memory CD45RA+ cells were excluded. Clones were sequenced by immunoSEQ multiplex PCR, and TCRdb holds only the in-frame ones, with some missing. The table lists approximately 1.9 million clones, 93% of them singletons. Specimen: naive CD8+ T cells from PBMCs. Receptors were obtained from a man between 18 and 29 years old in good health. Some clones in this sample may be carry-over from other donors' samples.

The V gene is TRBV15, the J gene TRBJ1-1, with D uncertain. The V end was cut by 3 bases, the J end by 1 base, with 9 bases between. Germline V gene data show CDR1 as LNHNV and CDR2 as YYDKDF (reference sequence). This CDR3 has 14 residues. The CDR3 DNA is TGTGCCACCAGCAGTTCGGTCGGGAACACTGAAGCTTTCTTT. Its translation is CATSSSVGNTEAFF.

This chain links TRBV9 with TRBJ1-3; TRBD1 matches at 8 bases. There are 16 residues in the CDR3. Per the germline V gene, CDR1 is SGDLS and CDR2 is YYNGEE. With 3 bases clipped from V and 0 bases from J, the junction kept 5 bases outside the gene matches. The CDR3 loop is CASSERDRYSGNTIYF. In nucleotides, the CDR3 is TGTGCCAGCAGCGAACGGGACAGGTACTCTGGAAACACCATATATTTT.

This clone was counted between two and nine times. The gene calls are TRBV28 and TRBJ1-5; TRBD1 matches 8 bases. J lost 2 bases, V lost 6 bases, and 6 bases had no gene match. The germline V gene has CDR1 MDHEN and CDR2 SYDVKM. The CDR3 consists of 15 residues. The CDR3 bases are TGTGCCAGCAGCCCGACAGGGGATCGCAATCAGCCCCAGCATTTT. Translating it yields CASSPTGDRNQPQHF.

V is TRBV9 and J is TRBJ1-4, with TRBD1 as a possible D gene (6 bases). CDR3 length: 14 residues. Between the trimmed V and J ends, which lost 4 bases and 7 bases, there was a span of 14 bases. Germline CDR1 reads SGDLS; CDR2 reads YYNGEE. CDR3 amino acids: CASSRRRGGEKLFF. In DNA form, the CDR3 reads TGTGCCAGCAGCAGACGAAGGGGGGGTGAAAAACTGTTTTTT.

The chain carries TRBV10-3 and TRBJ1-1; TRBD1 might be the D (5 bases). Trimming pared 7 bases from V and 8 bases from J, leaving 20 bases between. This CDR3 has 14 amino acids. Germline V CDR1 and CDR2: ENHRY, SYGVKD. The CDR3 reads CAIKALGADAEAFF. The CDR3 DNA reads TGTGCCATCAAGGCTCTCGGGGCCGATGCGGAAGCTTTCTTT.